A single T cell receptor (beta chain) is shown here with its context. Its antigen is unidentified. The entry originates in a study of T-cell memory formation after mild COVID-19. Overall study context: Across donors, TCR clusters were largely donor specific. Study-level results: CD4+ bias marked clones expanding day 15 to 37, unlike balanced contracting clones. CD4+ clones that contracted lay mainly in CM and EM; CD8+ ones lay in EMRA.

Germline V gene sequence: CDR1 SGHRS, CDR2 YFSETQ. CDR3 length: 17 residues. Germline trimming cut 0 bases from V and 2 bases from J; bases unmatched to any gene: 7. Each CDR3 protein is one row after TCRdb ran MiXCR on the 5' RACE reads. The sample carries about 400,000 distinct CDR3 sequences, less than 25% recorded once. The material sequenced was PBMCs or a T cell subset sorted from them (not recorded which). This TCR was sampled from an adult woman who had mild COVID-19 (a few samples of this study predate the infection). Cell type and time point are not known. V usage is TRBV5-1 and J usage is TRBJ2-7; 11 nucleotides line up with TRBD2. DNA of the CDR3: TGCGCCAGCAGCTTGGGGGTGACTAGCGGGACCCCCTACGAGCAGTACTTC. Its protein product is CASSLGVTSGTPYEQYF.